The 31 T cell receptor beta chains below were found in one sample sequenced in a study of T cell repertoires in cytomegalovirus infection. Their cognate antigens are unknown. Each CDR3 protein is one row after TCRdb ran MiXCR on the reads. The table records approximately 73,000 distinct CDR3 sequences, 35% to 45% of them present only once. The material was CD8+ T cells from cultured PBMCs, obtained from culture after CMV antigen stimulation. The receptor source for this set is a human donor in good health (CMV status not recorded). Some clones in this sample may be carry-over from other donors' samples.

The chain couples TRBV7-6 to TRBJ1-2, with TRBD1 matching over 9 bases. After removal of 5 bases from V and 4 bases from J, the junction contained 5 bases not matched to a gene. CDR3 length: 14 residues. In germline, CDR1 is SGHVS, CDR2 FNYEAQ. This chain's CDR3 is CASSPGTGSYGYTF. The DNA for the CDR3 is TGTGCCAGCAGCCCGGGGACAGGGTCCTATGGCTACACCTTC.

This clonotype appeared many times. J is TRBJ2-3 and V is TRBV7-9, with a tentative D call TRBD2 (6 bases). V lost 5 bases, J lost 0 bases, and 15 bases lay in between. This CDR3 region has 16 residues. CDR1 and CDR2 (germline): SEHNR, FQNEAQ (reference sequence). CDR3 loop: CASSPIGTSSTDTQYF. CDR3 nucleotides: TGTGCCAGCAGCCCCATCGGGACTTCGAGCACAGATACGCAGTATTTT. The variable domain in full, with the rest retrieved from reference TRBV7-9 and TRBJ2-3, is DTGVSQNPRHKITKRGQNVTFRCDPISEHNRLYWYRQTLGQGPEFLTYFQNEAQLEKSRLLSDRFSAERPKGSFSTLEIQRTEQGDSAMYLCASSPIGTSSTDTQYFGPGTRLTVL.

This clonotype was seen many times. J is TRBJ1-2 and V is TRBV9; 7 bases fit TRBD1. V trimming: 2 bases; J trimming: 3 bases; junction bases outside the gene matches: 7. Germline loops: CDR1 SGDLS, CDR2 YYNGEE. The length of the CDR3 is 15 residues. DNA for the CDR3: TGTGCCAGCAGCGTTACTGACAGGGCGGACTATGGCTACACCTTC. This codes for CASSVTDRADYGYTF.

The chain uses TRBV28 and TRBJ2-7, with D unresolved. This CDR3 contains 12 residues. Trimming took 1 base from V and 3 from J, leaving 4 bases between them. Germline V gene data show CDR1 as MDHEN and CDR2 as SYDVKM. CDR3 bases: TGTGCCAGCAGTTTATCCCTCTACGAGCAGTACTTC. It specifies CASSLSLYEQYF.

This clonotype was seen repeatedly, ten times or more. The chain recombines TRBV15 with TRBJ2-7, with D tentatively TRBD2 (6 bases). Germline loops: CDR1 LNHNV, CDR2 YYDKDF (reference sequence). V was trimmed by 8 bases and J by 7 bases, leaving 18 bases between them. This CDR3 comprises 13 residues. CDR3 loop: CATGLGGAWEQYF. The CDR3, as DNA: TGTGCCACCGGGCTAGGAGGGGCTTGGGAGCAGTACTTC. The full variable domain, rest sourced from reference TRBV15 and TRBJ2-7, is DAMVIQNPRYQVTQFGKPVTLSCSQTLNHNVMYWYQQKSSQAPKLLFHYYDKDFNNEADTPDNFQSRRPNTSFCFLDIRSPGLGDTAMYLCATGLGGAWEQYFGPGTRLTVT.

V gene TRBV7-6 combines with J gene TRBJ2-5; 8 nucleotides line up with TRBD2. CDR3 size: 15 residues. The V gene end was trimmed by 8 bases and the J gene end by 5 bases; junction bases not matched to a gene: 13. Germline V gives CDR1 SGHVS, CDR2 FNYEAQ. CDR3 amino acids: CASFPYPGGLETQYF. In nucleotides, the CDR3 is TGTGCCAGCTTCCCTTACCCGGGGGGGTTGGAGACCCAGTACTTC.

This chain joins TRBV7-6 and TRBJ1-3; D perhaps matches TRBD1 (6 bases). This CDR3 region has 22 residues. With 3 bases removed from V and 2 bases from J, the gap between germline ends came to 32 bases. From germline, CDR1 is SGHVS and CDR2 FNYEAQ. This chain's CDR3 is CASSFSIYRGGSDRRPGNTIYF. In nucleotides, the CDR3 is TGTGCCAGCAGCTTCTCGATTTACCGTGGGGGCTCAGACCGCAGGCCTGGAAACACCATATATTTT.

The CDR3 loop reads CASSPSGGTGANVLTF. Here the CDR3 DNA reads TGTGCCAGCAGTCCCTCCGGGGGTACTGGGGCCAACGTCCTGACTTTC. J is TRBJ2-6 and V is TRBV27, with TRBD2 as a possible D gene (6 bases). V dropped 5 bases and J dropped 2 bases, with 13 bases sitting between them. Per the germline V gene, CDR1 is MNHEY and CDR2 is SMNVEV (reference sequence). CDR3 length: 16 amino acids.

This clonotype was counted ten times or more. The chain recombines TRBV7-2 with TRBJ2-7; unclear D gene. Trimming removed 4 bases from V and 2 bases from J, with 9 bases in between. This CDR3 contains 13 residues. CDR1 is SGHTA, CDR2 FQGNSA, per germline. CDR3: CASSSSVTYEQYF. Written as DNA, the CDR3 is TGTGCCAGCAGCTCATCAGTTACCTACGAGCAGTACTTC.

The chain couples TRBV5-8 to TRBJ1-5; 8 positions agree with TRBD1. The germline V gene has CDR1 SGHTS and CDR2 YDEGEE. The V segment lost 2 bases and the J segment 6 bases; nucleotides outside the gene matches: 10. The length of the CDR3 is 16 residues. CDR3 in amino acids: CASSLRGQGKGQPQHF. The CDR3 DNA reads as TGTGCCAGCAGCTTAAGAGGACAGGGTAAGGGTCAGCCCCAGCATTTT. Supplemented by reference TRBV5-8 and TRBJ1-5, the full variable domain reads EAGVTQSPTHLIKTRGQQATLRCSPISGHTSVYWYQQALGLGLQFLLWYDEGEERNRGNFPPRFSGRQFPNYSSELNVNALELEDSALYLCASSLRGQGKGQPQHFGDGTRLSIL.

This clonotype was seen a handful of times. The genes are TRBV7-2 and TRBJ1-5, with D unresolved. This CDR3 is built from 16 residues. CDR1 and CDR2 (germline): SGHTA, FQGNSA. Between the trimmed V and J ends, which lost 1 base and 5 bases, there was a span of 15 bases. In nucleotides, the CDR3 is TGTGCCAGCAGCTTAGAACTAGGATCTCCCCATCAGCCCCAGCATTTT. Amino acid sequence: CASSLELGSPHQPQHF. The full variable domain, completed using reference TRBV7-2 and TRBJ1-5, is GAGVSQSPSNKVTEKGKDVELRCDPISGHTALYWYRQSLGQGLEFLIYFQGNSAPDKSGLPSDRFSAERTGGSVSTLTIQRTQQEDSAVYLCASSLELGSPHQPQHFGDGTRLSIL.

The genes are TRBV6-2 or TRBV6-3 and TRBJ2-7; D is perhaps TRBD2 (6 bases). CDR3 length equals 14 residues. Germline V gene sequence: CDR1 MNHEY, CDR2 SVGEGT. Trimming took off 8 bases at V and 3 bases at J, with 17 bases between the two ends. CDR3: CASAPRDSDYEQYF. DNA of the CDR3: TGTGCCAGCGCCCCCAGGGACTCAGACTACGAGCAGTACTTC.

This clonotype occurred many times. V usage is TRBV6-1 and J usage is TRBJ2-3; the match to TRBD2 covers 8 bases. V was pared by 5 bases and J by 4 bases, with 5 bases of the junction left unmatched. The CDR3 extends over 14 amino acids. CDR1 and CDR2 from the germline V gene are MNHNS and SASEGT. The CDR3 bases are TGTGCCAGCAGTACACTAGCGGTATCAGATACGCAGTATTTT. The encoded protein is CASSTLAVSDTQYF.

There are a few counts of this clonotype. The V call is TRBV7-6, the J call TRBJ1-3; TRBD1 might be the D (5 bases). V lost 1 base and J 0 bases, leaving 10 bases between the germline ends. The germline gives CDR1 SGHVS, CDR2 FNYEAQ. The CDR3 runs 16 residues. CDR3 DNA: TGTGCCAGCAGCTTAGGGGACGGCCACTCTGGAAACACCATATATTTT. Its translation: CASSLGDGHSGNTIYF.

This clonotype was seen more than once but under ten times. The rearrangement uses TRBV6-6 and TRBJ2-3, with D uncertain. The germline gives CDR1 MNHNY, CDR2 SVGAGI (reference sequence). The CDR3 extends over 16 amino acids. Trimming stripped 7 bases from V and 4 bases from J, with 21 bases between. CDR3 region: CASNPSSVRGSDTQYF. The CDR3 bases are TGTGCCAGCAACCCTTCCAGCGTTCGAGGTTCAGATACGCAGTATTTT.

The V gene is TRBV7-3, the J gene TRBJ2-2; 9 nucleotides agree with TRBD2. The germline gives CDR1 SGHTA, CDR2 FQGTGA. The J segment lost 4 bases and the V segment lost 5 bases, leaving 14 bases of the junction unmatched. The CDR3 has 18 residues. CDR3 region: CASSPLASGTSPTGELFF. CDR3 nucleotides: TGTGCCAGCAGCCCGCTAGCCTCCGGGACTAGCCCCACCGGGGAGCTGTTTTTT.

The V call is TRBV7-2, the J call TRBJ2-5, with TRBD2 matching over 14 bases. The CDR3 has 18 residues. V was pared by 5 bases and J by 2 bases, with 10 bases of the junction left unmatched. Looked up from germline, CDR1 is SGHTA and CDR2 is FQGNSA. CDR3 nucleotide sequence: TGTGCCAGCAGCCCAATAGGGGGACTAGCGGGGGAGCAAGAGACCCAGTACTTC. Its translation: CASSPIGGLAGEQETQYF.

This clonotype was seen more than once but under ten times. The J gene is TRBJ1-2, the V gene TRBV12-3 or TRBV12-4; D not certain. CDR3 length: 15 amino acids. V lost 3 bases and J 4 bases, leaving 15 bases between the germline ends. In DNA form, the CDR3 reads TGTGCCAGCAGTTTTCTCGGCTCCGATAGCTATGGCTACACCTTC. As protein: CASSFLGSDSYGYTF.

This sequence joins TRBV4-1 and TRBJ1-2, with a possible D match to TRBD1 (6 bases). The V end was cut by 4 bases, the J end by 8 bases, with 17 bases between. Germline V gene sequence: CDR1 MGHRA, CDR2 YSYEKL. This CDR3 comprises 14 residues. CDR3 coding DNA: TGCGCCAGCAGCCCCGGGGGGGGCTCTAGGGGCTACACCTTC. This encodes CASSPGGGSRGYTF.

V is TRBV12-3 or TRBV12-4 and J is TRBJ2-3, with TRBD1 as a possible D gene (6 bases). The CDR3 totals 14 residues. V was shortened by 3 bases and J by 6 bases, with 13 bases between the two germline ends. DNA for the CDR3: TGTGCCAGCAGTTTTTTGGGGGCCTGTGATACGCAGTATTTT. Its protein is CASSFLGACDTQYF.

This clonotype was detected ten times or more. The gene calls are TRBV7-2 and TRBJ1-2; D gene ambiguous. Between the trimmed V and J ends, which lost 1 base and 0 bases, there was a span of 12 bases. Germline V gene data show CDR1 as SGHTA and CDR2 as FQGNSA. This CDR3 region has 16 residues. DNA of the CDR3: TGTGCCAGCAGCTTAGATAAAGGAGGTACTAACTATGGCTACACCTTC. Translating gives CASSLDKGGTNYGYTF. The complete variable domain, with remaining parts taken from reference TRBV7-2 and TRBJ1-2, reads GAGVSQSPSNKVTEKGKDVELRCDPISGHTALYWYRQSLGQGLEFLIYFQGNSAPDKSGLPSDRFSAERTGGSVSTLTIQRTQQEDSAVYLCASSLDKGGTNYGYTFGSGTRLTVV.

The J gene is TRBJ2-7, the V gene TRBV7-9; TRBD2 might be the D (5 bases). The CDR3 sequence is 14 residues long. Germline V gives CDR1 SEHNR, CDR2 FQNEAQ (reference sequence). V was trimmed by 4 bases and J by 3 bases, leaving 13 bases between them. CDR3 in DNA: TGTGCCAGCAGCTCGACGACGGGATACTACGAGCAGTACTTC. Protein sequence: CASSSTTGYYEQYF.

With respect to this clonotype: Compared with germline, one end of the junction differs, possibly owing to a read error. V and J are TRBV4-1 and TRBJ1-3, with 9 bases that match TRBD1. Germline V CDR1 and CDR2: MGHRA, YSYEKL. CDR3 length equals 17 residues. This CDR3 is CASSQEGTGFSGNTIYF. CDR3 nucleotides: TGCGCCAGTAGCCAAGAGGGGACAGGGTTCTCTGGAAACACCATATATTTT.

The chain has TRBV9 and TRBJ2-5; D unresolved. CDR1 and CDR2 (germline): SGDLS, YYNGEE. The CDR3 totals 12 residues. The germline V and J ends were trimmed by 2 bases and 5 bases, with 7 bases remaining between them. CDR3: CASSVLGETQYF. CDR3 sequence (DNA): TGTGCCAGCAGCGTGCTGGGGGAGACCCAGTACTTC.

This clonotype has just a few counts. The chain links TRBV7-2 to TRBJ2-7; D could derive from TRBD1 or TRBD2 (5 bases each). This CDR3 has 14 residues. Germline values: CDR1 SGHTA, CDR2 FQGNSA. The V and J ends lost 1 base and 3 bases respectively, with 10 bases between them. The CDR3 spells CASSLGGRGYEQYF. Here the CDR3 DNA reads TGTGCCAGCAGCTTAGGGGGCCGGGGCTACGAGCAGTACTTC.

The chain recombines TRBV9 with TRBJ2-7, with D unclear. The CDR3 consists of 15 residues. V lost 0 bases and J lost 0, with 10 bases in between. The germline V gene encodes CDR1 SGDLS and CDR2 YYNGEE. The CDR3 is CASSVAIGNSYEQYF. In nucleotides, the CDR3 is TGTGCCAGCAGCGTAGCGATAGGGAACTCCTACGAGCAGTACTTC.

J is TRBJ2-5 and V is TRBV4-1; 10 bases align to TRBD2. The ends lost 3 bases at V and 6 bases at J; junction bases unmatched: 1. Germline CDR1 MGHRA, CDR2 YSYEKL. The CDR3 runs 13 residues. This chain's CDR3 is CASSQGLAQTQYF. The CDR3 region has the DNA TGCGCCAGCAGCCAGGGACTAGCGCAGACCCAGTACTTC.

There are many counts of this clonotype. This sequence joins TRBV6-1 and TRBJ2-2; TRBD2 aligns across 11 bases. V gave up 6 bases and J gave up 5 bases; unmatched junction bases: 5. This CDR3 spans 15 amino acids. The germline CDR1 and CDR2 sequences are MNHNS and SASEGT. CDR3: CASRTGLAETGELFF. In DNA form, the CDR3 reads TGTGCCAGCAGGACGGGACTAGCGGAGACCGGGGAGCTGTTTTTT.

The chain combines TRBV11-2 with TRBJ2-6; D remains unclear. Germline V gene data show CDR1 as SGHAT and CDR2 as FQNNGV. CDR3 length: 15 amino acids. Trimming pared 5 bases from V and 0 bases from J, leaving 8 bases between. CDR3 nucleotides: TGTGCCAGCAGCCCATACAACTCTGGGGCCAACGTCCTGACTTTC. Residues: CASSPYNSGANVLTF.

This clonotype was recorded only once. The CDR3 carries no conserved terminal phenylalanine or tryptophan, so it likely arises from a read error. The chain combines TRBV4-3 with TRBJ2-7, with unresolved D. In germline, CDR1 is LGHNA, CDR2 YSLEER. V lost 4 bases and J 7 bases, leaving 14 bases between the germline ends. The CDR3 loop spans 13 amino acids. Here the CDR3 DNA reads TGCGCCAGCAGCCTTGGACCGGATTTGGAGCAGTACTCC. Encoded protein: CASSLGPDLEQYS.

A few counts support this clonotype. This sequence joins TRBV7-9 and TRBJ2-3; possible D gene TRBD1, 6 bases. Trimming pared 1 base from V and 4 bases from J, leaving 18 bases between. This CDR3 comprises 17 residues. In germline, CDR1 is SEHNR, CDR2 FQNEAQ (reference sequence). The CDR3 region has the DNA TGTGCCAGCAGCTTAGACTGGGGACAAGAATTTCCAGATACGCAGTATTTT. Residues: CASSLDWGQEFPDTQYF.